The 5 T cell receptor beta chains reported below all come from one sample, sequenced in a study of T cells in tuberculosis. Sequencing was performed with immunoSEQ multiplex PCR; in TCRdb, only in-frame clones are kept and a portion is missing. The sample records tens of thousands of clones, roughly 95% being singletons. Input material: PBMCs. The receptors were sampled from a donor between 10 and 29 years old with latent tuberculosis or without tuberculosis infection.

The chain uses TRBV5-1 and TRBJ1-4, with 10 bases matching TRBD1. The CDR3 runs 18 residues. With 0 bases clipped from V and 3 bases from J, the junction kept 8 bases outside the gene matches. Germline V lookup: CDR1 SGHRS, CDR2 YFSETQ. This CDR3 reads CASSLEGTGVMANEKLFF. DNA for the CDR3: TGCGCCAGCAGCTTGGAGGGGACAGGGGTAATGGCTAATGAAAAACTGTTTTTT. The variable domain in full, with the rest retrieved from reference TRBV5-1 and TRBJ1-4, is KAGVTQTPRYLIKTRGQQVTLSCSPISGHRSVSWYQQTPGQGLQFLFEYFSETQRNKGNFPGRFSGRQFSNSRSEMNVSTLELGDSALYLCASSLEGTGVMANEKLFFGSGTQLSVL.

The chain links TRBV7-2 to TRBJ2-7, with D maybe TRBD2 (5 bases). CDR3 length: 14 amino acids. Germline CDR1 and CDR2: SGHTA and FQGNSA. Trimming took off 1 base at V and 3 bases at J, with 10 bases between the two ends. In DNA, the CDR3 is TGTGCCAGCAGCTTAGGGCTAGCAGGCTACGAGCAGTACTTC. It specifies CASSLGLAGYEQYF.

The gene calls are TRBV2 and TRBJ1-4, with D possibly being TRBD1 (6 bases). Germline V gene lookup returns CDR1 SNHLY and CDR2 FYNNEI. Trimming took 5 bases from V and 11 from J, leaving 9 bases between them. The CDR3 covers 11 residues. DNA for the CDR3: TGTGCCAGCAGTAACAGGGATAAACTGTTTTTT. The encoded protein is CASSNRDKLFF.

The gene calls are TRBV30 and TRBJ2-5; 7 positions agree with TRBD2. V was pared by 3 bases and J by 2 bases, with 3 bases of the junction left unmatched. The germline V gene has CDR1 GTSNPN and CDR2 SVGIG (reference sequence). The CDR3 is made up of 13 amino acids. The CDR3 bases are TGTGCCTGGAGCGGGGGGTCACAAGAGACCCAGTACTTC. Protein sequence: CAWSGGSQETQYF.

J is TRBJ2-5 and V is TRBV5-8, with D perhaps TRBD2 (5 bases). The ends were cut back, 4 bases at V and 3 bases at J, with 16 bases in the middle. This CDR3 region has 15 residues. Germline CDR1 SGHTS, CDR2 YDEGEE. For the CDR3, the DNA is TGTGCCAGCAGCGGGTCGGGCTTGGGAGAAGAGACCCAGTACTTC. As protein: CASSGSGLGEETQYF. Filled out from reference TRBV5-8 and TRBJ2-5, the complete variable domain reads EAGVTQSPTHLIKTRGQQATLRCSPISGHTSVYWYQQALGLGLQFLLWYDEGEERNRGNFPPRFSGRQFPNYSSELNVNALELEDSALYLCASSGSGLGEETQYFGPGTRLLVL.